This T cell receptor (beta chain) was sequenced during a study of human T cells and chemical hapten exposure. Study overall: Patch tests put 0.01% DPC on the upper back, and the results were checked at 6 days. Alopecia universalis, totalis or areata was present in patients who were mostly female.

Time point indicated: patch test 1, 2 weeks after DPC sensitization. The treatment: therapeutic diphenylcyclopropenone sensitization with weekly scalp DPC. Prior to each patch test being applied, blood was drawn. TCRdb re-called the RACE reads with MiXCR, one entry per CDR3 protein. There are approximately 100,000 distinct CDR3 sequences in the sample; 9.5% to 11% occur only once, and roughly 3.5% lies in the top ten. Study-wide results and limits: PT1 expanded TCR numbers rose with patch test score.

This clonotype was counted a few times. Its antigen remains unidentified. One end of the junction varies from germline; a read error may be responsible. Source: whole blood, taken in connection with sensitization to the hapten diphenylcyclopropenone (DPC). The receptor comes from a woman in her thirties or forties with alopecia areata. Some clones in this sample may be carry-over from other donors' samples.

The CDR3 DNA sequence: TGTGCCAGCAGCCGACAGCACAACTCACGCCTCCACTTT. This gives the protein CASSRQHNSRLHF. The chain is built from TRBV14 and TRBJ1-6, with a weak D call TRBD1 (5 bases). The CDR3 length is 13 residues. CDR1 is SGHDN and CDR2 is FVKESK in the germline V gene.